The present T cell receptor beta chain was sequenced within a study of CD8+ T cells in alopecia areata. Overall study findings and caveats: Higher clonality than in normal scalp was seen in lesional scalp, especially alopecia totalis/universalis. The study found tofacitinib significantly decreased scalp clonality and expanded CD8+ clones among the top 100. TCRs were shared less clearly across patients than in mice, possibly for HLA-related reasons.

This sample's treatment: oral pan-JAK inhibitor, 5-10 mg twice daily. The investigators collected lesional scalp punch biopsies and peripheral blood from alopecia areata patients. The CDR3 covers 14 residues. Per germline, CDR1 MNHNS and CDR2 SASEGT. Unmatched junction bases numbered 5, after V lost 6 bases and J lost 1 base. RNA was extracted and reverse transcribed into cDNA as the sequencing template. Repertoires were generated with immunoSEQ multiplex PCR, while TCRdb's copy carries only in-frame clones and drops some. The sample holds 210,000 or so clones; over 60% are singletons and the top ten take roughly 1.2%. A remark on this clone: No antigen is known for it.

This specimen consisted of CD4+ T cells sorted from blood, obtained around week 44, from a patient treated with tofacitinib. This sequence originates from a human donor with alopecia areata. The chain carries TRBV6-1 and TRBJ2-7, with 8 bases that match TRBD1. The CDR3 is CASSRDRGSYEQYF. DNA of the CDR3: TGTGCCAGCAGCCGTGACAGGGGATCCTACGAGCAGTACTTC.